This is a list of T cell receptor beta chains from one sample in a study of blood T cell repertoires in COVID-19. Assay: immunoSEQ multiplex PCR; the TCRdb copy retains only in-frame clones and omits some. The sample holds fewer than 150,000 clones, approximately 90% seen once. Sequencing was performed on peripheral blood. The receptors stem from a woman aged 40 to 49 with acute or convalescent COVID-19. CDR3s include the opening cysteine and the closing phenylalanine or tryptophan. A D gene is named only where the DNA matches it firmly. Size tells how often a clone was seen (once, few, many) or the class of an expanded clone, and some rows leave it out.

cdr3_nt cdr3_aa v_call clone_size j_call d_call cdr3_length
TGCGCCAGCAGCCAAGAGGTCCAGGTTTTGAACACTGAAGCTTTCTTT CASSQEVQVLNTEAFF TRBV4-3 . TRBJ1-1 . 16
TGCAGTGCTAGTAGAGGCGGAGAGACCCAGTACTTC CSASRGGETQYF TRBV20-1 . TRBJ2-5 . 12
TGCGCCAGCAGCCCGAGACTAGCGGCTAGCACAGATACGCAGTATTTT CASSPRLAASTDTQYF TRBV4-3 . TRBJ2-3 TRBD2 16
TGTGCCAGCAGACCGGACAGGGTTAGTGGCTACACCTTC CASRPDRVSGYTF TRBV27 few TRBJ1-2 TRBD1 13
TGTGCCAGTTCTACCGCTCGGGACAGGGGCAATCAGCCCCAGCATTTT CASSTARDRGNQPQHF TRBV19 . TRBJ1-5 TRBD1 16
TGTGCCAGCAGCGTAGCCGCGGGACAGATTGAAAAACTGTTTTTT CASSVAAGQIEKLFF TRBV9 once TRBJ1-4 TRBD1 15
TGTGCCAGCAGCCAGCGGGTGGGACAGGGCATGAACACTGAAGCTTTCTTT CASSQRVGQGMNTEAFF TRBV14 . TRBJ1-1 TRBD1 17
TGTGCCAGCAGCTTCGGTACTAGCGGGGGGGCCCTTAAAGAGACCCAGTACTTC CASSFGTSGGALKETQYF TRBV7-8 . TRBJ2-5 TRBD2 18
TGCGCCAGCAGCTTGGAGGGACAGGGCGTCTGGAACACTGAAGCTTTCTTT CASSLEGQGVWNTEAFF TRBV5-1 . TRBJ1-1 TRBD1 17
TGTGCCAGCAGCTTTTTACAGGCCGACGAGCAGTACTTC CASSFLQADEQYF TRBV7-9 . TRBJ2-7 . 13
TGTGCCACCAGTGACACGACAGGCACGTCCGAAGCTTTCTTT CATSDTTGTSEAFF TRBV24-1 . TRBJ1-1 . 14
TGCGCCAGCAGTGAGACTCCGTCTGAGCAGTTCTTC CASSETPSEQFF TRBV10-2 . TRBJ2-1 . 12
TGCGCCAGCACCCTGGCATATTCGGCAGGCGCTAACTATGGCTACACCTTC CASTLAYSAGANYGYTF TRBV5-1 . TRBJ1-2 . 17
TGTGCCAGCAGCACCCGGACTAGCAGAGAGACCCAGTACTTC CASSTRTSRETQYF TRBV7-9 . TRBJ2-5 TRBD2 14
TGTGCAAGTCGCTCCGGGACAGGGGGTCATGAGCAGTTCTTC CASRSGTGGHEQFF TRBV12-2 . TRBJ2-1 . 14
TGTGCCAGCAGTTCCTCACAGGGCTCACCCCTCCACTTT CASSSSQGSPLHF TRBV12-3/TRBV12-4 . TRBJ1-6 . 13
TGTGCCAGCAGTCTCTACCGGGACCAAGAGACCCAGTACTTC CASSLYRDQETQYF TRBV28 . TRBJ2-5 . 14
TGTGCCAGCAGACCCCGGACAGGGAGGACTGAAGCTTTCTTT CASRPRTGRTEAFF TRBV7-9 . TRBJ1-1 TRBD1 14
TGTGCCAGCAGTTGGAGGGGAACTAGCACAGATACGCAGTATTTT CASSWRGTSTDTQYF TRBV6-5 . TRBJ2-3 . 15
TGTGCCAGCAGCGAAGCACGGGGGGATCAGCCCCAGCATTTT CASSEARGDQPQHF TRBV9 . TRBJ1-5 . 14
TGTGCCAGCAGCCCGAACTCCGGGACAGGGCATGAAAAACTGTTTTTT CASSPNSGTGHEKLFF TRBV7-8 . TRBJ1-4 TRBD1 16
TGTGCCAGCAGGCCTCCTCGGACTAGCGGGAGGGATGCGCAGTATTTT CASRPPRTSGRDAQYF TRBV28 . TRBJ2-3 TRBD2 16
TGCGCCAGCAGTCAATCCCGGGGGTTCTATAGCAATCAGCCCCAGCATTTT CASSQSRGFYSNQPQHF TRBV23-1 . TRBJ1-5 . 17
TGTGCCAGCAGCCCCCTCGGCGGACAGGGTGGAAACTATGGCTACACCTTC CASSPLGGQGGNYGYTF TRBV7-2 . TRBJ1-2 TRBD1 17
TGTGCCAGTAGAGCAGACAGGAGACAGGATCAGCCCCAGCATTTT CASRADRRQDQPQHF TRBV19 many TRBJ1-5 . 15
TGTGCCAGCAGCTCCCGGGACAGGAACACTGAAGCTTTCTTT CASSSRDRNTEAFF TRBV3-1/TRBV3-2 once TRBJ1-1 TRBD1 14
TGTGCCAGCAGCCAAGATTCTGGCACAGATACGCAGTATTTT CASSQDSGTDTQYF TRBV4-2 . TRBJ2-3 . 14
TGTGCCAGTACTATGACGGGAGGAAGGGAGACCCAGTACTTC CASTMTGGRETQYF TRBV19 . TRBJ2-5 TRBD2 14
TGTGCCAGCAGCTTAAATGGGAGATCACCCCTCCACTTT CASSLNGRSPLHF TRBV7-3 . TRBJ1-6 . 13
TGTGCCAGCAGTCGGGGGGGGAGCACAGATACGCAGTATTTT CASSRGGSTDTQYF TRBV6-5 . TRBJ2-3 TRBD2 14
TGTGCCTGGGGTTCCCAGGGACTACGGGACCAGCCCCAGCATTTT CAWGSQGLRDQPQHF TRBV30 . TRBJ1-5 . 15
TGTGCCAGCAGCGTAGGACAGGGGCGAGGCTACACCTTC CASSVGQGRGYTF TRBV25-1 . TRBJ1-2 TRBD1 13
TGTGCCAGTAGATCCCAGGGTTCTGGTGGCTACACCTTC CASRSQGSGGYTF TRBV19 . TRBJ1-2 . 13
TGTGCCAGCAGTTCACCACAGGGAAACACCATATATTTT CASSSPQGNTIYF TRBV28 . TRBJ1-3 . 13
TGCGCCAGCAGCCAAGTTCCCCGGACAGGGGCGGCTAACACTGAAGCTTTCTTT CASSQVPRTGAANTEAFF TRBV4-1 once TRBJ1-1 TRBD1 18
TGTGCCATCAGTGAAGCCAGGGGGGCCTCTGGAAACACCATATATTTT CAISEARGASGNTIYF TRBV10-3 . TRBJ1-3 TRBD1 16
TGTGCCAGCAGTCAACTCCGGGACTTTCAAGAGACCCAGTACTTC CASSQLRDFQETQYF TRBV6-2/TRBV6-3 . TRBJ2-5 . 15
TGTGCCAGTAGTATAGAGTCTAACACTGAAGCTTTCTTT CASSIESNTEAFF TRBV19 few TRBJ1-1 . 13
TGTGCCAGCAGTTACTCGTCCAGGTTAGAGCAGTACTTC CASSYSSRLEQYF TRBV6-6 . TRBJ2-7 . 13
TGTGCCAGAAGCTTGAGAACGCCGGGAGAGACCCAGTACTTC CARSLRTPGETQYF TRBV5-3 . TRBJ2-5 . 14
TGTGCCAGCAGCAAAGGGTTGGGACAGGGAAGCTCTGGGGCCAACGTCCTGACTTTC CASSKGLGQGSSGANVLTF TRBV21-1 . TRBJ2-6 . 19
TGTGCCAGCCAGAGGGAGACGAACACCGGGGAGCTGTTTTTT CASQRETNTGELFF TRBV6-5 . TRBJ2-2 . 14
TGCGCCAGCAGCCAATGGACAGGGGATGGCTACACCTTC CASSQWTGDGYTF TRBV4-1 . TRBJ1-2 TRBD1 13
TGTGCCAGCAGCCCTGGGACTAGCGGGGGCGCTAGCACAGATACGCAGTATTTT CASSPGTSGGASTDTQYF TRBV9 once TRBJ2-3 TRBD2 18
TGTGCCAGCAGCACTAACCGGGACTACTTAGACAACGAGCAGTACTTC CASSTNRDYLDNEQYF TRBV7-9 . TRBJ2-7 TRBD2 16
TGCAGTGCTAGTACGGACTCGGTGAATCAGCCCCAGCATTTT CSASTDSVNQPQHF TRBV20-1 . TRBJ1-5 . 14